These 7 T cell receptor beta chains were sequenced from one sample in a study of cytomegalovirus exposure and HLA in healthy donors. The PCR employed 60 Vbeta primers together with 13 Jbeta primers. Assay used: immunoSEQ multiplex PCR; TCRdb lists only in-frame clones, some missing. The data show around 190,000 clones, 82% seen once. The sequenced sample was PBMCs. These receptors came from a woman aged 50 to 65 in good health and CMV-seronegative.

This clone appeared a single time. The chain carries TRBV28 and TRBJ1-3, with D hard to call. This CDR3 is 17 amino acids long. CDR1 MDHEN and CDR2 SYDVKM come from the germline V gene. V was trimmed by 5 bases and J by 0 bases, leaving 17 bases between them. The CDR3 region is CASSVFAGLYSGNTIYF. CDR3 nucleotide sequence: TGTGCCAGCAGTGTCTTCGCGGGTCTTTACTCTGGAAACACCATATATTTT.

The J gene is TRBJ2-5, the V gene TRBV4-3; D is perhaps TRBD2 (5 bases). The V end lost 2 bases, the J end lost 3 bases, and 16 bases lay between the germline ends. Germline loops: CDR1 LGHNA, CDR2 YSLEER. The CDR3 sequence is 16 residues long. The DNA of the CDR3 is TGCGCCAGCAGCCAACAAAGAGAAGGACTCAAAGAGACCCAGTACTTC. This gives the protein CASSQQREGLKETQYF.

The V call is TRBV14, the J call TRBJ1-3; weak D call: TRBD1 (6 bases). The germline gives CDR1 SGHDN, CDR2 FVKESK. The CDR3 contains 16 residues. V was shortened by 4 bases and J by 2 bases, with 15 bases between the two germline ends. CDR3 bases: TGTGCCAGCAGCCGCCAGGGGTTAAGGACTGGAAACACCATATATTTT. This gives the protein CASSRQGLRTGNTIYF.

The V gene is TRBV9, the J gene TRBJ2-7, with TRBD2 identical over 7 bases. This CDR3 region has 15 residues. The J segment lost 2 bases and the V segment lost 2 bases, leaving 7 bases of the junction unmatched. CDR1 SGDLS and CDR2 YYNGEE come from the germline V gene. This CDR3 is CASSVGGSGAYEQYF. In DNA form, the CDR3 reads TGTGCCAGCAGCGTGGGAGGGTCGGGGGCCTACGAGCAGTACTTC.

J is TRBJ2-2 and V is TRBV9; 14 bases agree with TRBD2. V was clipped by 3 bases and J by 5 bases; unmatched bases: 3. This CDR3 is built from 16 residues. Per the germline V gene, CDR1 is SGDLS and CDR2 is YYNGEE. The chain's CDR3 is CASSEGLAGVTGELFF. The DNA of the CDR3 is TGTGCCAGCAGCGAGGGACTAGCGGGAGTAACCGGGGAGCTGTTTTTT.

With respect to this clone: This specimen includes other DNA sequences encoding the same CDR3. The chain couples TRBV18 to TRBJ2-6; 9 bases match TRBD1. The CDR3 runs to 17 residues. Germline-derived CDR1 and CDR2 are KGHSH and LQKENI. The V and J ends lost 3 bases and 0 bases, in that order; junction bases with no gene match: 3. The CDR3 DNA is TGTGCCAGCTCACCGGGACAGGGAAGCTCTGGGGCCAACGTCCTGACTTTC. Translation gives CASSPGQGSSGANVLTF. Full variable domain (outside the CDR3, taken from reference TRBV18 and TRBJ2-6): NAGVMQNPRHLVRRRGQEARLRCSPMKGHSHVYWYRQLPEEGLKFMVYLQKENIIDESGMPKERFSAEFPKEGPSILRIQQVVRGDSAAYFCASSPGQGSSGANVLTFGAGSRLTVL.

This clone was counted between two and nine times. This rearrangement joins TRBV27 to TRBJ2-2, with D hard to call. The CDR3 totals 14 residues. Germline lookup yields CDR1 MNHEY and CDR2 SMNVEV (reference sequence). CDR3 sequence: CATPIPIHTGELFF. CDR3 nucleotides: TGTGCTACGCCTATTCCGATTCACACCGGGGAGCTGTTTTTT.